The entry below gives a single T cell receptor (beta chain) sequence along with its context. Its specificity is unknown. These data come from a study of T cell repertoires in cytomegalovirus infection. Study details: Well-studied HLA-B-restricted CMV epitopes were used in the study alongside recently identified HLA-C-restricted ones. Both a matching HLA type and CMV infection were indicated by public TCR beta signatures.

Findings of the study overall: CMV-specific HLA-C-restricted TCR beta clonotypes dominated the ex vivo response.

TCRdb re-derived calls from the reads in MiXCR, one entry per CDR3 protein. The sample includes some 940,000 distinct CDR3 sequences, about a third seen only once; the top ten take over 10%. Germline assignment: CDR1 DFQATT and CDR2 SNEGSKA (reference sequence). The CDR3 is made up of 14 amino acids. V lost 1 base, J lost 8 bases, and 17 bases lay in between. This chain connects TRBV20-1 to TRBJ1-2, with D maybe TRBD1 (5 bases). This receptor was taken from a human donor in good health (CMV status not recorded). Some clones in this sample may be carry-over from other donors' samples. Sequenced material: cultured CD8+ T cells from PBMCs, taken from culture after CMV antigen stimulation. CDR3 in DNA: TGCAGTGCTAGAGGGGACGGACTCCTTGGGGGCTACACCTTC. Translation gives CSARGDGLLGGYTF.